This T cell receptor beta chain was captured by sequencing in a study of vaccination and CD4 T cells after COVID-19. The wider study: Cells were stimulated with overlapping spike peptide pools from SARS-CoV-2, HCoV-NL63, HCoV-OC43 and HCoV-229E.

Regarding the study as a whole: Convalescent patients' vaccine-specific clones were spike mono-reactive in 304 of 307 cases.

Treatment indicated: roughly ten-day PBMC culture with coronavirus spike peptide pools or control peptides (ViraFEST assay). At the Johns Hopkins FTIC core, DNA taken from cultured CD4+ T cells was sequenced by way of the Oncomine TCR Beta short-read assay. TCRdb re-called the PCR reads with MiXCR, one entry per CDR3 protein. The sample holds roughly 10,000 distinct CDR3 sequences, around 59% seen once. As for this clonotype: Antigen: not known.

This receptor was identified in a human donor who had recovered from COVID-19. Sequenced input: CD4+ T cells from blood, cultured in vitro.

The CDR3, as DNA: TGTGCCAGCAGCTTGCGCGCTACGCAGTATTTT. Protein sequence: CASSLRATQYF. The chain employs TRBV7-6 and TRBJ2-3, with unresolved D. Trimming removed 3 bases at V and 8 bases at J, with 6 bases between. CDR1 is SGHVS and CDR2 is FNYEAQ in the germline V gene. CDR3 size: 11 residues.